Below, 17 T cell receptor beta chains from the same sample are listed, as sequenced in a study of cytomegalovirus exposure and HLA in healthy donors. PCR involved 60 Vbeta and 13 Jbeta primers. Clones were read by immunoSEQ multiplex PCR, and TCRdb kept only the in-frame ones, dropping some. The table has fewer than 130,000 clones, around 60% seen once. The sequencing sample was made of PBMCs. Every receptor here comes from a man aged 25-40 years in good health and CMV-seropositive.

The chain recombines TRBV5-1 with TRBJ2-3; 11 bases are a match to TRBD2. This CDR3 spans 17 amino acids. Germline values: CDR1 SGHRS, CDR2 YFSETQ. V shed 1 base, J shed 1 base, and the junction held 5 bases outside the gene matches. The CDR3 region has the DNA TGCGCCAGCAGCTTGACTAGCGGGGGCCCTCGCACAGATACGCAGTATTTT. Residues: CASSLTSGGPRTDTQYF.

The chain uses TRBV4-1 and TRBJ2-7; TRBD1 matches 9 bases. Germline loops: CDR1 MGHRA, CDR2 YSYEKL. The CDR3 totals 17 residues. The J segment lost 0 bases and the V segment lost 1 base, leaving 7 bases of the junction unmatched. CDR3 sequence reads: CASSQVTGTGYSYEQYF. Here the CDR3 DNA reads TGCGCCAGCAGCCAAGTGACCGGGACAGGGTACTCCTACGAGCAGTACTTC.

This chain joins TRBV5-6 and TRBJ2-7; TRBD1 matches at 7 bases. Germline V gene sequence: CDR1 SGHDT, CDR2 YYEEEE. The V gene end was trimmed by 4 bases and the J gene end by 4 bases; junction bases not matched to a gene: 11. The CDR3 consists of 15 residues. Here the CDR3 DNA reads TGTGCCAGCAGCGGGGACAGTAAAAGTGTATACGAGCAGTACTTC. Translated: CASSGDSKSVYEQYF.

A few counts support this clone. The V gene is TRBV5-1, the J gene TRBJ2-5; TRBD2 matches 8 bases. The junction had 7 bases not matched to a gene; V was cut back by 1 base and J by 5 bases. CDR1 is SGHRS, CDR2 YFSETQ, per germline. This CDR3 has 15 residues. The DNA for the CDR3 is TGCGCCAGCAGCTTGATGAGCGGGGGTAGTGAGACCCAGTACTTC. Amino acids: CASSLMSGGSETQYF.

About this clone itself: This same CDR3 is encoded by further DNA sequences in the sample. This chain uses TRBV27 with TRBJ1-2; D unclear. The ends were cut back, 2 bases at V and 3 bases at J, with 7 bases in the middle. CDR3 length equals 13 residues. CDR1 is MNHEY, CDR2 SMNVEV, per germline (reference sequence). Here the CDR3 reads CASSLRRDYGYTF. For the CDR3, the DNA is TGTGCCAGCAGTTTAAGAAGAGACTATGGCTACACCTTC.

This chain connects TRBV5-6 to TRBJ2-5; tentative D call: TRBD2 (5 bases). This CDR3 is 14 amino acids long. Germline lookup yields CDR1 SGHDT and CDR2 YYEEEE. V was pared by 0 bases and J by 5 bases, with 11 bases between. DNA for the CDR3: TGTGCCAGCAGCTTGGTCGGGGAAGGGGAGACCCAGTACTTC. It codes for CASSLVGEGETQYF.

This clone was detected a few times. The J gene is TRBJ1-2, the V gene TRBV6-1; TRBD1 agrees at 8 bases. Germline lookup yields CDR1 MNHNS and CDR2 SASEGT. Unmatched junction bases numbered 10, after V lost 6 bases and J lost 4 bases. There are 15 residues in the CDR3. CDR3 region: CASSPGAGGSYGYTF. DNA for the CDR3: TGTGCCAGCAGCCCAGGGGCAGGGGGCTCCTATGGCTACACCTTC.

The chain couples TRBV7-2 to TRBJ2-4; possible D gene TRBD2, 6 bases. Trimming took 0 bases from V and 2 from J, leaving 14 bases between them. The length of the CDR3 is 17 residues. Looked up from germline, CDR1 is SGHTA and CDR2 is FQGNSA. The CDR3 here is CASSLAYWRETKNIQYF. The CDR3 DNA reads TGTGCCAGCAGCTTAGCCTATTGGAGGGAAACCAAAAACATTCAGTACTTC. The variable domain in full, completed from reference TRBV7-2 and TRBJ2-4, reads GAGVSQSPSNKVTEKGKDVELRCDPISGHTALYWYRQSLGQGLEFLIYFQGNSAPDKSGLPSDRFSAERTGGSVSTLTIQRTQQEDSAVYLCASSLAYWRETKNIQYFGAGTRLSVL.

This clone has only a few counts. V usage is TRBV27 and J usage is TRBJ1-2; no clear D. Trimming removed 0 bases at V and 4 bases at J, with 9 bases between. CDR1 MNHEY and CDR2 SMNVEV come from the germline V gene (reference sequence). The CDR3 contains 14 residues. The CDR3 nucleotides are TGTGCCAGCAGTTTATCGAGGGAGAGCTATGGCTACACCTTC. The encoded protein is CASSLSRESYGYTF.

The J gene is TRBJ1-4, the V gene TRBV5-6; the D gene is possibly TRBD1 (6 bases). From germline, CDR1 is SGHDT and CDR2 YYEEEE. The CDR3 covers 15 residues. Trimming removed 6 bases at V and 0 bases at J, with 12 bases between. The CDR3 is CASKPQGPTNEKLFF. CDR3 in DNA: TGTGCCAGCAAACCACAGGGTCCAACTAATGAAAAACTGTTTTTT.

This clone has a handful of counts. The CDR3 loop reads CASGLSGGETQYF. The DNA of the CDR3 is TGTGCTAGTGGTTTATCCGGGGGAGAGACCCAGTACTTC. V usage is TRBV12-5 and J usage is TRBJ2-5, with D possibly TRBD2 on 6 matching bases. Germline-derived CDR1 and CDR2 are LGHNT and FRNRAP. Trimming left V 3 bases short and J 4 bases short, with 9 bases between. The CDR3 spans 13 residues.

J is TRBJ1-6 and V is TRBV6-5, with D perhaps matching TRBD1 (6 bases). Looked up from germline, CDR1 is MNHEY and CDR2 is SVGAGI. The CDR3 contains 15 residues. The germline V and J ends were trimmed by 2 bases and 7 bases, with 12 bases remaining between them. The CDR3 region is CASSYVLQGNSPLHF. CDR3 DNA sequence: TGTGCCAGCAGTTACGTTCTCCAGGGGAATTCACCCCTCCACTTT.

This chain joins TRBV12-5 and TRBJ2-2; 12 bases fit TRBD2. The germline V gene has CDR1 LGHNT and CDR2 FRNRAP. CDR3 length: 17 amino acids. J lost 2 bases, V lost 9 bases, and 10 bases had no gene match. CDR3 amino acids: CASWRGLAGINTGELFF. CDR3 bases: TGTGCTAGCTGGAGAGGACTAGCGGGGATAAACACCGGGGAGCTGTTTTTT.

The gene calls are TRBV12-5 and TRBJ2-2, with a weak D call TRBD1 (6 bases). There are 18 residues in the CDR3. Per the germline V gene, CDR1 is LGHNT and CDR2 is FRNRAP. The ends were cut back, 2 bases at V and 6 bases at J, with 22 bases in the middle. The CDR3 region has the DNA TGTGCTAGTGGTTTGCCAGGGTGGGGGCAGGGAAGATCCGGGGAGCTGTTTTTT. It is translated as CASGLPGWGQGRSGELFF.

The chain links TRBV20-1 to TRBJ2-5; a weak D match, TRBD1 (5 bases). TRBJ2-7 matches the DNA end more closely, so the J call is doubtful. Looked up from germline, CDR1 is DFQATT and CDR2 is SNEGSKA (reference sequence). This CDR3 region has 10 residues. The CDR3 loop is CSAQGYEQYF. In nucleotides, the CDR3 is TGCAGTGCCCAGGGTTACGAGCAGTACTTC.

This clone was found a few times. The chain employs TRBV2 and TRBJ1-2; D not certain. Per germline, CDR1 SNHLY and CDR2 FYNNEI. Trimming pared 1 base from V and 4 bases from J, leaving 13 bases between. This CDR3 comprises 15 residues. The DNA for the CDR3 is TGTGCCAGCAGTGAAGAATCAGTCAGGCCCTATGGCTACACCTTC. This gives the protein CASSEESVRPYGYTF.

In DNA, the CDR3 is TGTGCCAGCAGCTTCGGGTACTCCTATAATTCACCCCTCCACTTT. It is translated as CASSFGYSYNSPLHF. The rearrangement joins TRBV5-5 to TRBJ1-6; D is ambiguous. Germline-derived CDR1 and CDR2 are SGHKS and YYEKEE (reference sequence). With 2 bases removed from V and 0 bases from J, the gap between germline ends came to 6 bases. The CDR3 has 15 amino acids.